Each of the 2 T cell receptor beta chains below was sequenced from the same sample in a study of metastatic and nonmetastatic thyroid tumors. With MiXCR, TCRdb reprocessed the PCR reads. The table includes about 17,000 clones, more than 25% detected once. Every patient underwent thyroid surgery untreated. Source material: tumor tissue. The receptors come from a female donor with papillary thyroid cancer or a benign thyroid nodule (not recorded which). Some clones in this sample may be carry-over from other donors' samples.

The chain joins TRBV30 to TRBJ1-2; no definite D call. The CDR3 loop spans 12 amino acids. CDR1 and CDR2 (germline): GTSNPN, SVGIG (reference sequence). The ends were cut back, 0 bases at V and 8 bases at J, with 10 bases in the middle. CDR3 nucleotide sequence: TGTGCCTGGAGTGTGTTGGTACCGGGCTACACCTTC. Translated: CAWSVLVPGYTF.

This clone qualifies as medium-sized (0.01 to 0.1%). V is TRBV6-2 or TRBV6-3 and J is TRBJ1-2; D is unresolved. CDR3 size: 14 residues. V was clipped by 0 bases and J by 0 bases, with 5 bases between them. Looked up from germline, CDR1 is MNHEY and CDR2 is SVGEGT. CDR3: CASSYSTANYGYTF. CDR3 bases: TGTGCCAGCAGTTACTCGACTGCTAACTATGGCTACACCTTC.